These 10 T cell receptor beta chains share one sample of origin, sequenced in a study of blood T cells in healthy people across ages. The use of a sample-barcoded 5' primer and a J-beta primer mix characterized a second PCR of about 6 to 11 cycles. TCRdb re-derived calls from the 5' RACE reads in MiXCR, one entry per CDR3 protein. The data show hundreds of thousands of distinct CDR3 sequences, approximately 40% seen once. The sequenced material came from blood. Receptors originate from an elderly man in good health.

The chain links TRBV2 to TRBJ2-5; the D call may be TRBD1 or TRBD2 (5 bases each). In germline, CDR1 is SNHLY, CDR2 FYNNEI. This CDR3 is built from 15 residues. Trimming stripped 8 bases from V and 4 bases from J, with 20 bases between. The CDR3 bases are TGTGCCAGCCTAGCCGGCAGGGTGACGAGAGAGACCCAGTACTTC. Its translation: CASLAGRVTRETQYF. The whole variable domain, filled in from reference TRBV2 and TRBJ2-5, reads EPEVTQTPSHQVTQMGQEVILRCVPISNHLYFYWYRQILGQKVEFLVSFYNNEISEKSEIFDDQFSVERPDGSNFTLKIRSTKLEDSAMYFCASLAGRVTRETQYFGPGTRLLVL.

DNA for the CDR3: TGTGCCAGCAGCTCCCGTCGCGGGGGGAAAGGGACCCAGTACTTC. Translating it yields CASSSRRGGKGTQYF. This chain uses TRBV9 with TRBJ2-5; TRBD2 aligns across 8 bases. The CDR3 runs to 15 residues. Germline trimming cut 4 bases from V and 7 bases from J; bases unmatched to any gene: 12. Germline V gene lookup returns CDR1 SGDLS and CDR2 YYNGEE.

This clonotype came up many times. V and J are TRBV12-3 or TRBV12-4 and TRBJ2-3; tentatively, D is TRBD1 (5 bases). This CDR3 is built from 14 residues. V lost 6 bases and J lost 4, with 14 bases in between. CDR3 sequence reads: CASSKVQGSDTQYF. The CDR3 DNA sequence: TGTGCCAGCAGCAAGGTCCAGGGCTCAGATACGCAGTATTTT.

The chain uses TRBV7-3 and TRBJ2-7, with D possibly being TRBD1 or TRBD2 (7 bases each). The DNA matches TRBJ2-5 better at its end, which makes the J call doubtful. The germline gives CDR1 SGHTA, CDR2 FQGTGA. The CDR3 is 15 residues long. For the CDR3, the DNA is TGTGCCAGCAGCCTCACTCCAGGGGGGGGAGAGACCCAGTACTTC. This encodes CASSLTPGGGETQYF.

This clonotype was recorded a few times. The chain employs TRBV27 and TRBJ2-1; 11 nucleotides align to TRBD2. V dropped 4 bases and J dropped 9; count of bases not matched to a gene: 20. CDR1 and CDR2 (germline): MNHEY, SMNVEV (reference sequence). The CDR3 is 19 residues long. DNA for the CDR3: TGTGCCAGCAGTTACAGACCCTCATTAGCGGGAGGGAGTATGGGTGAGCAGTTCTTC. As protein: CASSYRPSLAGGSMGEQFF.

This clonotype was counted between two and nine times. This rearrangement joins TRBV7-8 to TRBJ2-5; TRBD2 is a possible D gene (6 bases). Germline CDR1 reads SGHVS; CDR2 reads FQNEAQ. V shed 8 bases and J shed 11 bases, with 30 bases lying between them. The CDR3 loop spans 16 amino acids. CDR3 protein: CASQHLEGSQQLRQYF. CDR3 nucleotides: TGTGCCAGCCAACACTTGGAGGGCAGCCAGCAACTTCGGCAGTACTTC. The full variable domain, rest sourced from reference TRBV7-8 and TRBJ2-5, is GAGVSQSPRYKVAKRGQDVALRCDPISGHVSLFWYQQALGQGPEFLTYFQNEAQLDKSGLPSDRFFAERPEGSVSTLKIQRTQQEDSAVYLCASQHLEGSQQLRQYFGPGTRLLVL.

The table lists this clonotype with a few counts. The chain carries TRBV4-2 and TRBJ2-3; unclear D gene. Germline V gene sequence: CDR1 LGHNA, CDR2 YNFKEQ. Trimming pared 3 bases from V and 10 bases from J, leaving 8 bases between. This CDR3 comprises 11 residues. CDR3 residues: CASSQANSQYF. Here the CDR3 DNA reads TGTGCCAGCAGCCAGGCCAATTCGCAGTATTTT.

This clonotype was detected many times. The rearrangement joins TRBV21-1 to TRBJ2-3; whether TRBD1, the table's D call, matches the DNA was not checked. TRBV21-1 is a pseudogene locus. The CDR3 covers 17 residues. The chain's CDR3 is CASSKAPRTVQDGTQYF. The CDR3 DNA reads as TGTGCCAGCAGCAAAGCTCCTCGGACTGTCCAAGACGGTACGCAGTATTTT.

The chain joins TRBV30 to TRBJ2-7; D not resolved. Per germline, CDR1 GTSNPN and CDR2 SVGIG (reference sequence). V was trimmed by 2 bases and J by 7 bases, leaving 9 bases between them. The CDR3 totals 11 residues. For the CDR3, the DNA is TGTGCCTGGAGTACAGCCAGGGAGCAGTACTTC. Encoded protein: CAWSTAREQYF.

The chain is built from TRBV20-1 and TRBJ1-4; the D gene is possibly TRBD1 (5 bases). Trimming stripped 6 bases from V and 4 bases from J, with 15 bases between. The CDR3 consists of 14 residues. CDR1 and CDR2 from the germline V gene are DFQATT and SNEGSKA (reference sequence). In DNA form, the CDR3 reads TGCAGTGCACCTTCCGGGGCCATTAATGAAAAACTGTTTTTT. This encodes CSAPSGAINEKLFF.